A single T cell receptor (beta chain) is shown here with its context. Its antigen remains unidentified. Sequenced by immunoSEQ multiplex PCR; TCRdb stores in-frame clones only, minus some. Seen here are fewer than 35,000 clones, 74% observed once, and the top ten hold 9.5% to 15%. CDR3 length: 14 residues. Deletions cut 4 bases from V and 0 bases from J, with 9 bases between. The germline V gene has CDR1 ENHRY and CDR2 SYGVKD. The record originates from a study of OX40 agonist ivuxolimab in advanced cancers. Whole-study context: Every 2 weeks, patients received ivuxolimab intravenously, dosed at 0.01 to 10 mg/kg. Dose-escalation patients suffered from hepatocellular carcinoma, melanoma, renal cell or head and neck cancer.

Study-level results: Compared with CD4+, CD8+ T cells on average had more expanded clones. The authors also found low normalized T-cell clonal expansion in some nonresponders.

Specimen: CD4+ or CD8+ T cells sorted from blood, collected in a trial of the OX40 agonist ivuxolimab. The receptor was derived from an adult with an advanced solid tumor such as melanoma, head and neck, liver or kidney cancer. The rearrangement links TRBV10-3 to TRBJ1-1; D gene unclear. The CDR3 spells CAISAAGMNTEAFF. The CDR3 nucleotides are TGTGCCATCAGTGCCGCGGGGATGAACACTGAAGCTTTCTTT.